The 30 T cell receptor beta chains below were found in one sample sequenced in a study of blood T cell repertoires in COVID-19. Clones were sequenced by immunoSEQ multiplex PCR, and TCRdb holds only the in-frame ones, with some missing. This sample yields about 190,000 clones, of which 65% to 85% are seen a single time; roughly 3.2% belongs to the top ten. Sequenced input: PBMCs or T cells enriched from blood (not recorded which). The receptor source for this set is a woman between 25 and 40 years old who had recovered from COVID-19.

CDR3 amino acids: CASRHGTGSWGNTEAFF. As DNA, the CDR3 is TGTGCCAGTAGACACGGGACAGGGAGTTGGGGGAACACTGAAGCTTTCTTT. The rearrangement links TRBV19 to TRBJ1-1, with TRBD1 identical over 9 bases. After removal of 6 bases from V and 1 base from J, the junction contained 12 bases not matched to a gene. Germline assignment: CDR1 LNHDA and CDR2 SQIVND (reference sequence). This CDR3 spans 17 amino acids.

This clone has a single count. J is TRBJ1-6 and V is TRBV2; 11 bases align to TRBD1. The J segment lost 10 bases and the V segment lost 2 bases, leaving 13 bases of the junction unmatched. There are 18 residues in the CDR3. Germline V gene lookup returns CDR1 SNHLY and CDR2 FYNNEI. This CDR3 reads CASSESKDRGHGGSPLHF. The CDR3 DNA follows: TGTGCCAGCAGTGAAAGTAAGGACAGGGGGCACGGTGGATCACCCCTCCACTTT.

This chain uses TRBV3-1 (or the pseudogene TRBV3-2) with TRBJ2-3; 10 bases fit TRBD2. The germline CDR1 and CDR2 sequences are LGHDT and YNNKEL (reference sequence). The J segment lost 1 base and the V segment lost 0 bases, leaving 1 base of the junction unmatched. The CDR3 covers 16 residues. The CDR3 nucleotides read TGTGCCAGCAGCCAAGACCTAGCGGGGGGCACAGATACGCAGTATTTT. This translates into CASSQDLAGGTDTQYF.

The chain couples TRBV5-5 to TRBJ2-4, with 8 bases matching TRBD2. CDR3 length equals 15 residues. The V gene end was trimmed by 3 bases and the J gene end by 8 bases; junction bases not matched to a gene: 10. CDR1 is SGHKS and CDR2 is YYEKEE in the germline V gene (reference sequence). The CDR3: CASSSPGGVGDIQYF. The DNA for the CDR3 is TGTGCCAGCAGCTCCCCGGGGGGGGTCGGAGACATTCAGTACTTC.

The chain uses TRBV28 and TRBJ1-2; D is possibly TRBD1 (6 bases). There are 15 residues in the CDR3. V shed 2 bases and J shed 4 bases, with 14 bases lying between them. Germline CDR1 reads MDHEN; CDR2 reads SYDVKM. CDR3: CASSLPSQGGYGYTF. The CDR3 DNA reads as TGTGCCAGCAGTTTACCCTCTCAAGGGGGCTATGGCTACACCTTC.

This clone has a handful of counts. The rearrangement uses TRBV28 and TRBJ1-1; 8 nucleotides align to TRBD1. This CDR3 has 16 amino acids. V trimming: 3 bases; J trimming: 1 base; junction bases outside the gene matches: 7. The germline V gene encodes CDR1 MDHEN and CDR2 SYDVKM. Here the CDR3 DNA reads TGTGCCAGCAGTTTTCGGACAGGGTCTTCGAACACTGAAGCTTTCTTT. It encodes CASSFRTGSSNTEAFF.

This sequence joins TRBV4-1 and TRBJ2-3; 9 nucleotides match TRBD2. Germline CDR1 and CDR2: MGHRA and YSYEKL. V lost 4 bases and J lost 1; bases outside the gene matches: 6. The CDR3 is made up of 16 amino acids. The CDR3 loop reads CASSLDWTSGTDTQYF. The DNA for the CDR3 is TGCGCCAGCAGCCTGGACTGGACTAGCGGCACAGATACGCAGTATTTT.

This clone appeared many times. The chain has TRBV19 and TRBJ1-1; perhaps TRBD1 as D (5 bases). V was trimmed by 3 bases and J by 5 bases, leaving 16 bases between them. Per the germline V gene, CDR1 is LNHDA and CDR2 is SQIVND (reference sequence). The CDR3 is 15 residues long. The CDR3 DNA reads as TGTGCCAGTAGTATCTCACCCAGGGCGGGGACTGAAGCTTTCTTT. Protein: CASSISPRAGTEAFF.

CDR3 protein: CASSLTGRVEQSEQFF. The CDR3 DNA reads TGCGCCAGCAGCTTGACTGGCAGGGTGGAGCAGAGTGAGCAGTTCTTC. The V and J genes are TRBV5-1 and TRBJ2-1; tentatively, D is TRBD1 (5 bases). This CDR3 is built from 16 residues. Germline V gene data show CDR1 as SGHRS and CDR2 as YFSETQ. V gave up 1 base and J gave up 9 bases, with 20 bases separating them.

The V and J genes are TRBV24-1 and TRBJ2-1, with TRBD2 matching 8 bases. CDR1 KGHDR and CDR2 SFDVKD come from the germline V gene. CDR3 size: 18 residues. The trim removed 2 bases at V and 2 bases at J, leaving 10 bases unmatched. CDR3 coding DNA: TGTGCCACCAGTGATTCTTCCGGGACTAGTACCACCTACAATGAGCAGTTCTTC. Its protein product is CATSDSSGTSTTYNEQFF.

The chain employs TRBV25-1 and TRBJ2-3, with D unclear. The CDR3 extends over 15 amino acids. Trimming shortened V by 1 base and J by 6 bases, and 14 bases separated the two germline ends. Germline V gene lookup returns CDR1 MGHDK and CDR2 SYGVNS. The CDR3 here is CASSEFPWASDTQYF. The DNA for the CDR3 is TGTGCCAGCAGTGAATTTCCCTGGGCCTCGGATACGCAGTATTTT.

The chain employs TRBV27 and TRBJ2-1; maybe TRBD1 (5 bases). V lost 6 bases to trimming and J lost 0 bases, with 9 bases between them. The CDR3 covers 14 residues. The V gene's germline CDR1 is MNHEY and CDR2 SMNVEV (reference sequence). CDR3 in DNA: TGTGCCAGCAGCCTCAGGGCCTCCTACAATGAGCAGTTCTTC. It codes for CASSLRASYNEQFF.

The CDR3 DNA sequence: TGTGCCAGCGTATATCCAGATAATAATTCACCCCTCCACTTT. Translation gives CASVYPDNNSPLHF. The chain uses TRBV6-4 and TRBJ1-6; no definite D call. Germline assignment: CDR1 MRHNA and CDR2 SNTAGT. The CDR3 contains 14 residues. V gave up 8 bases and J gave up 5 bases, with 13 bases separating them.

CDR3 sequence reads: CASKRAGAYGYTF. The CDR3 nucleotides are TGTGCCAGTAAAAGGGCGGGGGCTTATGGCTACACCTTC. The rearrangement joins TRBV19 to TRBJ1-2; a weak D match, TRBD1 (6 bases). CDR1 and CDR2 from the germline V gene are LNHDA and SQIVND (reference sequence). This CDR3 is 13 amino acids long. Trimming stripped 7 bases from V and 5 bases from J, with 14 bases between. The full variable domain, rest sourced from reference TRBV19 and TRBJ1-2, is DGGITQSPKYLFRKEGQNVTLSCEQNLNHDAMYWYRQDPGQGLRLIYYSQIVNDFQKGDIAEGYSVSREKKESFPLTVTSAQKNPTAFYLCASKRAGAYGYTFGSGTRLTVV.

The J gene is TRBJ2-7, the V gene TRBV2; 8 bases map to TRBD1. Germline-derived CDR1 and CDR2 are SNHLY and FYNNEI. V shed 9 bases, J shed 2 bases, and the junction held 9 bases outside the gene matches. CDR3 length: 14 amino acids. CDR3 residues: CASKDRGRAYEQYF. The CDR3 coding sequence is TGTGCCAGTAAAGACAGGGGTCGGGCCTACGAGCAGTACTTC. Together with reference TRBV2 and TRBJ2-7, the CDR3 gives the full variable domain: EPEVTQTPSHQVTQMGQEVILRCVPISNHLYFYWYRQILGQKVEFLVSFYNNEISEKSEIFDDQFSVERPDGSNFTLKIRSTKLEDSAMYFCASKDRGRAYEQYFGPGTRLTVT.

The chain has TRBV5-1 and TRBJ2-7; 13 positions match TRBD2. The CDR3 covers 18 residues. Germline assignment: CDR1 SGHRS and CDR2 YFSETQ. The junction had 11 bases not matched to a gene; V was cut back by 2 bases and J by 3 bases. The CDR3 bases are TGCGCCAGCAGCTTCGGACTAGCGGGAGTCCCCCACCTCTACGAGCAGTACTTC. Translating it yields CASSFGLAGVPHLYEQYF.

V gene TRBV4-2 combines with J gene TRBJ1-1, with 9 bases that match TRBD1. CDR1 is LGHNA and CDR2 is YNFKEQ in the germline V gene. Unmatched junction bases numbered 19, after V lost 0 bases and J lost 5 bases. CDR3 length equals 20 residues. CDR3 sequence: CASSQERAGNRGPRKTEAFF. CDR3 DNA sequence: TGTGCCAGCAGCCAAGAGAGAGCTGGTAACAGGGGGCCCAGAAAGACTGAAGCTTTCTTT.

The chain carries TRBV7-2 and TRBJ1-2, with D possibly being TRBD1 (6 bases). The CDR3 is made up of 13 amino acids. Germline V gene sequence: CDR1 SGHTA, CDR2 FQGNSA. V was cut by 0 bases and J by 8 bases, with 10 bases left in between. CDR3 in amino acids: CASSLAQGYGYTF. In DNA form, the CDR3 reads TGTGCCAGCAGCTTAGCACAGGGTTACGGCTACACCTTC.

The chain couples TRBV3-1 (or the pseudogene TRBV3-2) to TRBJ2-1; tentatively, D is TRBD1 (6 bases). CDR1 LGHDT and CDR2 YNNKEL come from the germline V gene (reference sequence). V was clipped by 6 bases and J by 9 bases, with 21 bases between them. The CDR3 length is 15 residues. CDR3 DNA sequence: TGTGCCAGCAGAAAACAGGGTTCTGGAATAGGTGAGCAGTTCTTC. This gives the protein CASRKQGSGIGEQFF.

CDR3 protein: CASSPGTRPYEQYV. The CDR3 coding sequence is TGTGCCAGCAGTCCCGGGACAAGACCCTACGAGCAGTACGTC. This chain links TRBV28 with TRBJ2-7, with a tentative D call TRBD1 (6 bases). With 5 bases removed from V and 2 bases from J, the gap between germline ends came to 13 bases. The germline V gene encodes CDR1 MDHEN and CDR2 SYDVKM. CDR3 length: 14 amino acids.

J is TRBJ1-4 and V is TRBV5-6; 8 bases match TRBD1. With V trimmed by 6 bases and J by 6 bases, 7 bases remained unmatched. Germline values: CDR1 SGHDT, CDR2 YYEEEE. This CDR3 contains 14 residues. The CDR3 loop reads CASNPQGVDEKLFF. As DNA, the CDR3 is TGTGCCAGCAACCCACAGGGGGTGGATGAAAAACTGTTTTTT.

This chain links TRBV28 with TRBJ1-5; perhaps TRBD1 as D (6 bases). Germline values: CDR1 MDHEN, CDR2 SYDVKM. The CDR3 has 16 residues. Trimming took 4 bases from V and 0 from J, leaving 13 bases between them. The CDR3: CASSSQGIGSNQPQHF. The CDR3 coding sequence is TGTGCCAGCAGTTCCCAGGGGATCGGTAGCAATCAGCCCCAGCATTTT.

This chain connects TRBV14 to TRBJ2-7, with D tentatively TRBD2 (6 bases). The CDR3 is made up of 14 amino acids. CDR1 and CDR2 (germline): SGHDN, FVKESK. V lost 1 base to trimming and J lost 4 bases, with 11 bases between them. The CDR3 reads CASSQAGEGYEQYF. Written as DNA, the CDR3 is TGTGCCAGCAGCCAAGCGGGAGAAGGGTACGAGCAGTACTTC.

The rearrangement links TRBV5-4 to TRBJ2-3; TRBD2 is a possible D gene (6 bases). CDR3 length: 13 residues. Germline V gene data show CDR1 as SGHNT and CDR2 as YYREEE (reference sequence). The ends were cut back, 2 bases at V and 6 bases at J, with 10 bases in the middle. The CDR3 sequence is CASSFLLADTQYF. The CDR3 region has the DNA TGTGCCAGCAGCTTCCTTCTAGCGGATACGCAGTATTTT. The complete variable domain, with remaining parts taken from reference TRBV5-4 and TRBJ2-3, reads ETGVTQSPTHLIKTRGQQVTLRCSSQSGHNTVSWYQQALGQGPQFIFQYYREEENGRGNFPPRFSGLQFPNYSSELNVNALELDDSALYLCASSFLLADTQYFGPGTRLTVL.

The rearrangement joins TRBV3-1 (or the pseudogene TRBV3-2) to TRBJ2-7, with 7 positions matching TRBD2. The CDR3 length is 14 residues. J was trimmed by 7 bases and V by 6 bases; bases with no gene match: 12. Germline CDR1 reads LGHDT; CDR2 reads YNNKEL (reference sequence). The CDR3 sequence is CASSDGGSLREQYF. The CDR3 nucleotides read TGTGCCAGCAGTGACGGCGGGAGCTTGAGGGAGCAGTACTTC.

The CDR3, as DNA: TGTGCCAGCTCGTCTGGGACTAGCGGGAGAAGCTCCTACGAGCAGTACTTC. Its translation is CASSSGTSGRSSYEQYF. V is TRBV18 and J is TRBJ2-7; TRBD2 matches at 14 bases. Germline V lookup: CDR1 KGHSH, CDR2 LQKENI. J was trimmed by 0 bases and V by 6 bases; bases with no gene match: 7. This CDR3 contains 17 residues.

The CDR3 here is CASSTRQGARGTEAFF. CDR3 DNA sequence: TGTGCCAGTAGTACCCGACAGGGGGCGCGCGGCACTGAAGCTTTCTTT. The rearrangement links TRBV19 to TRBJ1-1; 10 bases align to TRBD1. Per the germline V gene, CDR1 is LNHDA and CDR2 is SQIVND (reference sequence). V shed 4 bases, J shed 4 bases, and the junction held 9 bases outside the gene matches. This CDR3 is 16 amino acids long. Combining the CDR3 with reference TRBV19 and TRBJ1-1 gives the whole variable domain DGGITQSPKYLFRKEGQNVTLSCEQNLNHDAMYWYRQDPGQGLRLIYYSQIVNDFQKGDIAEGYSVSREKKESFPLTVTSAQKNPTAFYLCASSTRQGARGTEAFFGQGTRLTVV.

This clone was seen more than once but under ten times. The chain joins TRBV7-8 to TRBJ1-4; D not certain. CDR1 and CDR2 from the germline V gene are SGHVS and FQNEAQ. Trimming pared 0 bases from V and 0 bases from J, leaving 8 bases between. The CDR3 has 16 residues. The CDR3 nucleotides are TGTGCCAGCAGCTTAGCGAGGATTGCAACTAATGAAAAACTGTTTTTT. Amino acid sequence: CASSLARIATNEKLFF. Full variable domain (remainder filled in from reference TRBV7-8 and TRBJ1-4): GAGVSQSPRYKVAKRGQDVALRCDPISGHVSLFWYQQALGQGPEFLTYFQNEAQLDKSGLPSDRFFAERPEGSVSTLKIQRTQQEDSAVYLCASSLARIATNEKLFFGSGTQLSVL.

The chain joins TRBV2 to TRBJ1-3, with no clear D. The V end lost 6 bases, the J end lost 0 bases, and 9 bases lay between the germline ends. CDR3 length: 14 amino acids. CDR1 is SNHLY and CDR2 is FYNNEI in the germline V gene. The CDR3 nucleotides read TGTGCCAGCAGACAGTCCGCCTCTGGAAACACCATATATTTT. Translation gives CASRQSASGNTIYF.

This clone appeared a single time. CDR3 nucleotides: TGTGCCAGCAGTTTAGTTTGGCAGGGGTTTGCCGGGGAGCTGTTTTTT. It encodes CASSLVWQGFAGELFF. The rearrangement uses TRBV27 and TRBJ2-2; D is possibly TRBD1 (6 bases). Germline loops: CDR1 MNHEY, CDR2 SMNVEV (reference sequence). Trimming left V 2 bases short and J 6 bases short, with 16 bases between. This CDR3 is 16 amino acids long.